Listed below are T cell receptor beta chains from one sample, sequenced in a study of graft-versus-host responses after intestinal transplantation. Clones were read by immunoSEQ multiplex PCR, and TCRdb kept only the in-frame ones, dropping some. This table holds some 35,000 clones, 94% found once. No antigen has been assigned to these receptors. The sample was unstimulated CD4+ T cells sorted from spleen or lymph node cells, taken before transplant. Receptors were obtained from a human donor who was the organ donor for an intestinal transplant. Both conserved end residues are trimmed from each CDR3. Each record gives: J gene, V gene, CDR3 protein.

>TRBJ1-5|TRBV10-3
AIRKEGDAQPQH
>TRBJ1-2|TRBV29-1
SVERTGDYGYT
>TRBJ1-1|TRBV5-6
ASSFGGGSGTEAF
>TRBJ2-5|TRBV11-2
ASSSNSGQGMETQY
>TRBJ1-1|TRBV11-2
ASSLSRLPNTEAF
>TRBJ1-4|TRBV30
AWSRSRTATNEKLF
>TRBJ1-6|TRBV19
ASSILGKNSPLH
>TRBJ1-1|TRBV7-9
ASSLAMRRKLMNTEAF
>TRBJ1-1|TRBV5-4
ASSAGQRPNTEAF
>TRBJ2-3|TRBV7-2
ASSLGSGAGGGTQY
>TRBJ2-3|TRBV9
ASSVSGGASTDTQY
>TRBJ2-5|TRBV11-3
ASSLGYSKETQY
>TRBJ1-1|TRBV19
ASSIRGGNTEAF
>TRBJ2-2|TRBV30
AHGGFGELF
>TRBJ1-1|TRBV20-1
SARPYTEAF
>TRBJ1-3|TRBV11-2
ASSLDVRSSTIY
>TRBJ1-5|TRBV5-1
ASSLQDPRDQPQH
>TRBJ2-3|TRBV5-4
ASSLAGSGPSTDTQY
>TRBJ2-1|TRBV10-3
AISVLSLGQGYNEQF
>TRBJ2-2|TRBV9
ASQGAATGELF
>TRBJ2-7|TRBV4-1
ASSQELGLSYEQY
>TRBJ1-3|TRBV30
AWSPDNSGNTIY
>TRBJ1-1|TRBV7-9
ASSLRGTEAF
>TRBJ1-2|TRBV6-5
ASSYSLQDSNYGYT
>TRBJ1-2|TRBV6-5
ASSQRTAGGYT
>TRBJ2-3|TRBV7-2
ASSLEVDTQY
>TRBJ2-7|TRBV7-2
ASSIQGSSYEQY
>TRBJ2-1|TRBV5-1
ASSPGLANEQF
>TRBJ2-2|TRBV10-3
AIRPGGANTGELF
>TRBJ2-1|TRBV10-1
ASSYRGSSEQF
>TRBJ1-2|TRBV9
ASSEAPYHNQGGGYT
>TRBJ1-5|TRBV7-2
ASSWAGQGNQPQH
>TRBJ1-3|TRBV4-1
ASSQERQGGGNTIY
>TRBJ1-1|TRBV20-1
SATGNTEAF
>TRBJ2-5|TRBV19
ASSISETQY
>TRBJ2-7|TRBV9
ASSVGVGGFFEQY
>TRBJ1-2|TRBV18
ASSPPVPSGSYGYT
>TRBJ1-5|TRBV27
ASSLTVSMNQPQH
>TRBJ2-7|TRBV7-2
ASSPRTGASYYEQY
>TRBJ1-5|TRBV6-5
ASRTTGGRDQPQH